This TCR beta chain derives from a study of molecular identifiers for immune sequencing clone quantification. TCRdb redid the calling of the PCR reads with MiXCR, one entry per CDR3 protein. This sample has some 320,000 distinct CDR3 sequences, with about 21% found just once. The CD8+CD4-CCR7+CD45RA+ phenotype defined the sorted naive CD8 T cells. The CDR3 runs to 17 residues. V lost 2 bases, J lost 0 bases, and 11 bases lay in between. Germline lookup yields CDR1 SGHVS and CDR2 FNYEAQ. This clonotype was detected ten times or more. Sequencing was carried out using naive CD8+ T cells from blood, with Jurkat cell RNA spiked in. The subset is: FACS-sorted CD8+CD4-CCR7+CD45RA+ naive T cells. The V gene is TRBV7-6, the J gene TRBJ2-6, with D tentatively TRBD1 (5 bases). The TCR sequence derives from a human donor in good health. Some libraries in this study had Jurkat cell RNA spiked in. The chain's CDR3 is CASSLNDDSSGANVLTF. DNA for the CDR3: TGTGCCAGCAGCTTAAACGACGACAGCTCTGGGGCCAACGTCCTGACTTTC.